Listed here are 22 T cell receptor beta chains from one sample, sequenced in a study of monozygotic twins with inflammatory bowel disease. With the 5' RACE reads reprocessed, TCRdb shows one record per CDR3 protein and no DNA. The sample table includes some 150,000 distinct CDR3 sequences. The sequenced material came from blood. These receptors were taken from a human donor with ulcerative colitis or Crohn's disease, or a healthy co-twin of an affected twin (not recorded which).

This chain connects TRBV7-9 to TRBJ1-5; TCRdb designates TRBD1, a call that cannot be tested without DNA. CDR1 and CDR2 (germline): SEHNR, FQNEAQ (reference sequence). The CDR3 consists of 14 residues. CDR3 sequence reads: CASSLGDSSSPQHF.

The J gene is TRBJ2-7, the V gene TRBV5-1; TCRdb's D call, TRBD1, is unchecked because there is no DNA. Germline CDR1 is SGHRS and CDR2 is YFSETQ. The CDR3 sequence is 13 residues long. CDR3 sequence reads: CASRRDRGYEQYF.

The V gene is TRBV7-7, the J gene TRBJ2-1; TCRdb's assignment of TRBD2 cannot be checked, as there is no DNA. There are 15 residues in the CDR3. The germline V gene has CDR1 SSHAT and CDR2 FNYEAQ (reference sequence). CDR3 loop: CASSRGLAGVNEQFF.

This rearrangement joins TRBV7-6 to TRBJ2-5; lacking DNA, the TRBD2 call made by TCRdb goes unchecked. This CDR3 has 15 amino acids. CDR1 and CDR2 from the germline V gene are SGHVS and FNYEAQ. CDR3 in amino acids: CASSPRRVGQETQYF.

The gene calls are TRBV1 and TRBJ2-3. TRBV1 corresponds to a pseudogene. The CDR3 is made up of 15 amino acids. CDR3 loop: CTSSVESCSTDTQYF.

This rearrangement joins TRBV7-9 to TRBJ2-6; there is no DNA to check the TCRdb D call of TRBD1. Per germline, CDR1 SEHNR and CDR2 FQNEAQ (reference sequence). The CDR3 covers 17 residues. CDR3 protein: CASSSRDRDPGANVLTF.

This chain joins TRBV5-1 and TRBJ1-2; TCRdb names TRBD1, which stays unverified in the absence of DNA. Germline CDR1 reads SGHRS; CDR2 reads YFSETQ. This CDR3 is built from 16 residues. The CDR3 is CASSLEGRGANYGYTF.

This chain links TRBV5-1 with TRBJ2-1; the TCRdb D gene call, TRBD1, has no DNA to confirm it. The length of the CDR3 is 15 residues. Germline V lookup: CDR1 SGHRS, CDR2 YFSETQ. The CDR3 here is CASSFPDRGVGEQFF.

This sequence joins TRBV4-1 and TRBJ2-7; TCRdb returns TRBD2, unconfirmable since there is no DNA. Germline V gene lookup returns CDR1 MGHRA and CDR2 YSYEKL. The CDR3 sequence is 15 residues long. The CDR3 loop is CASSQDREGRSEQYF.

The CDR3 loop is CASSSSDRGCRGYTF. V is TRBV21-1 and J is TRBJ1-2; TCRdb outputs TRBD1, but without DNA this stays unchecked. TRBV21-1 counts as a pseudogene. The CDR3 contains 15 residues.

The chain links TRBV10-3 to TRBJ2-3. The germline gives CDR1 ENHRY, CDR2 SYGVKD. The CDR3 consists of 17 residues. The CDR3 is CAISESVKSTSTDTQYF.

The chain links TRBV5-1 to TRBJ2-4; TCRdb designates TRBD1, a call that cannot be tested without DNA. The CDR3 spans 14 residues. From germline, CDR1 is SGHRS and CDR2 YFSETQ. CDR3 sequence: CASRPPTSTNIQYF.

V usage is TRBV3-1 and J usage is TRBJ1-3; the TRBD1 assignment by TCRdb is unverifiable without DNA. CDR3 size: 17 residues. Germline CDR1 and CDR2: LGHDT and YNNKEL (reference sequence). CDR3 in amino acids: CASSPRGRLISGNTIYF. The variable domain in full, with the rest retrieved from reference TRBV3-1 and TRBJ1-3, is DTAVSQTPKYLVTQMGNDKSIKCEQNLGHDTMYWYKQDSKKFLKIMFSYNNKELIINETVPNRFSPKSPDKAHLNLHINSLELGDSAVYFCASSPRGRLISGNTIYFGEGSWLTVV.

The gene calls are TRBV29-1 and TRBJ1-1. In germline, CDR1 is SQVTM, CDR2 ANQGSEA. The CDR3 is made up of 13 amino acids. The CDR3 loop reads CSAMEGMNTEAFF.

The chain recombines TRBV20-1 with TRBJ2-1; the TCRdb call, TRBD2, lacks DNA for checking. The CDR3 consists of 14 residues. Germline lookup yields CDR1 DFQATT and CDR2 SNEGSKA (reference sequence). CDR3: CSARDYWGGNEQFF.

This sequence joins TRBV25-1 and TRBJ1-1; the TRBD1 assignment by TCRdb is unverifiable without DNA. The CDR3 is 13 residues long. Germline CDR1 is MGHDK and CDR2 is SYGVNS. The CDR3 loop is CASSDFGAGEAFF.

J is TRBJ2-5 and V is TRBV27; checking the TCRdb D call of TRBD1 is not possible without DNA. The CDR3 spans 15 residues. CDR1 and CDR2 (germline): MNHEY, SMNVEV (reference sequence). CDR3 sequence: CASSEGGAFLQTQYF.

The J gene is TRBJ1-3, the V gene TRBV5-8. Germline values: CDR1 SGHTS, CDR2 YDEGEE. CDR3 size: 12 residues. This chain's CDR3 is CASSFSRNTIYF.

V usage is TRBV6-1 and J usage is TRBJ2-7; the TRBD1 assignment by TCRdb is unverifiable without DNA. Germline-derived CDR1 and CDR2 are MNHNS and SASEGT. CDR3 size: 15 residues. The CDR3 spells CASRPTGGRRNEQYF.

V usage is TRBV5-1 and J usage is TRBJ2-7. This CDR3 has 13 amino acids. Germline V gene sequence: CDR1 SGHRS, CDR2 YFSETQ. CDR3: CASSRNGVHEQYF.

V is TRBV11-2 and J is TRBJ2-4; the TCRdb call, TRBD1, lacks DNA for checking. The CDR3 covers 17 residues. Germline V CDR1 and CDR2: SGHAT, FQNNGV. CDR3 sequence reads: CASSSLGGGRYLGIQYF.

The CDR3 reads CAISERTGRTEAFF. The chain carries TRBV10-3 and TRBJ1-1; the TRBD1 assignment by TCRdb is unverifiable without DNA. CDR3 size: 14 residues. Germline-derived CDR1 and CDR2 are ENHRY and SYGVKD.